Shown below are 32 T cell receptor beta chains from a single sample sequenced in a study of cytomegalovirus exposure and HLA in healthy donors. Researchers ran the PCR with 60 Vbeta and 13 Jbeta primers. The repertoire was sequenced with immunoSEQ multiplex PCR; TCRdb's copy has only in-frame clones and lacks some. This sample's clone table lists 70,000 or so clones. Sequenced material: PBMCs. The receptors derive from a female donor in good health and CMV-seropositive.

V gene TRBV18 combines with J gene TRBJ1-6; D remains ambiguous. This CDR3 comprises 15 residues. Trimming shortened V by 2 bases and J by 0 bases, and 5 bases separated the two germline ends. From germline, CDR1 is KGHSH and CDR2 LQKENI. CDR3 in DNA: TGTGCCAGCTCACCAGGGAGCTCCTATAATTCACCCCTCCACTTT. Encoded protein: CASSPGSSYNSPLHF.

This rearrangement joins TRBV30 to TRBJ2-7; unclear D gene. V lost 2 bases and J 0 bases, leaving 2 bases between the germline ends. In germline, CDR1 is GTSNPN, CDR2 SVGIG (reference sequence). The CDR3 runs 11 residues. CDR3 protein: CAWSLSYEQYF. The DNA of the CDR3 is TGTGCCTGGAGTCTCTCCTACGAGCAGTACTTC.

V gene TRBV28 combines with J gene TRBJ2-7; the D gene is possibly TRBD2 (5 bases). This CDR3 has 15 residues. Germline V gene sequence: CDR1 MDHEN, CDR2 SYDVKM. V was trimmed by 6 bases and J by 6 bases, leaving 21 bases between them. The CDR3 protein is CASSPRRPDTSEQYF. For the CDR3, the DNA is TGTGCCAGCAGCCCCCGGCGCCCCGATACTAGCGAGCAGTACTTC.

In the case of this clone: One end of the junction is discordant with germline, which a read error may explain. The rearrangement links TRBV19 to TRBJ1-1, with a tentative D call TRBD1 (6 bases). This CDR3 comprises 13 residues. Germline V gene sequence: CDR1 LNHDA, CDR2 SQIVND (reference sequence). CDR3: CASSDPGGAEAFF. CDR3 in DNA: TGTGCCAGTAGCGACCCTGGGGGGGCTGAGGCTTTCTTT.

J is TRBJ2-1 and V is TRBV27; TRBD1 is a possible D gene (6 bases). The ends were cut back, 5 bases at V and 6 bases at J, with 11 bases in the middle. The CDR3 totals 13 residues. The germline CDR1 and CDR2 sequences are MNHEY and SMNVEV (reference sequence). CDR3 in DNA: TGTGCCAGCAGTCTAGGACAGAGCAATGAGCAGTTCTTC. This codes for CASSLGQSNEQFF.

The rearrangement joins TRBV9 to TRBJ2-3, with no clear D. The CDR3 sequence is 14 residues long. Trimming cost V 0 bases and J 0 bases, with 5 bases left between them. CDR1 is SGDLS, CDR2 YYNGEE, per germline. The CDR3: CASSVETSTDTQYF. Here the CDR3 DNA reads TGTGCCAGCAGCGTAGAAACTAGCACAGATACGCAGTATTTT.

V and J are TRBV30 and TRBJ2-2; 7 positions match TRBD1. The ends lost 7 bases at V and 7 bases at J; junction bases unmatched: 12. The CDR3 is 14 amino acids. Germline CDR1 and CDR2: GTSNPN and SVGIG (reference sequence). CDR3 residues: CALPGQESRGELFF. CDR3 nucleotide sequence: TGTGCCTTACCCGGACAGGAGTCCCGCGGGGAGCTGTTTTTT.

This chain joins TRBV30 and TRBJ1-1; 10 bases are a match to TRBD1. From germline, CDR1 is GTSNPN and CDR2 SVGIG (reference sequence). V lost 3 bases to trimming and J lost 5 bases; unmatched junction nucleotides: 6. The CDR3 is made up of 14 amino acids. The CDR3 protein is CAWSRQGAGTEAFF. CDR3 DNA sequence: TGTGCCTGGAGCCGACAGGGGGCAGGGACTGAAGCTTTCTTT.

The J gene is TRBJ2-5, the V gene TRBV18, with D perhaps matching TRBD1 (5 bases). Trimming cost V 3 bases and J 3 bases, with 14 bases left between them. This CDR3 spans 15 amino acids. Germline CDR1 reads KGHSH; CDR2 reads LQKENI. The CDR3 DNA reads as TGTGCCAGCTCACCTCTGGACACAGCCAAAGAGACCCAGTACTTC. This codes for CASSPLDTAKETQYF.

This chain joins TRBV28 and TRBJ1-2; maybe TRBD1 (6 bases). The V gene's germline CDR1 is MDHEN and CDR2 SYDVKM. This CDR3 spans 13 amino acids. The V and J ends lost 8 bases and 4 bases respectively, with 14 bases between them. The CDR3 coding sequence is TGTGCCAGCGGTATTGGGGGCGTCTATGGCTACACCTTC. It yields the protein CASGIGGVYGYTF.

This clone ranks as medium-sized (0.01 to 0.1%) in terms of frequency. The gene calls are TRBV4-1 and TRBJ2-1; 7 bases line up with TRBD2. This CDR3 is 16 amino acids long. Germline V gene sequence: CDR1 MGHRA, CDR2 YSYEKL. V trimming: 4 bases; J trimming: 7 bases; junction bases outside the gene matches: 13. For the CDR3, the DNA is TGCGCCAGCAGCCCCCTTTATGTGGGAGGGCCAAATGAGCAGTTCTTC. Encoded protein: CASSPLYVGGPNEQFF.

The J gene is TRBJ2-1, the V gene TRBV28, with TRBD1 matching over 7 bases. Trimming removed 7 bases from V and 3 bases from J; junction bases left unmatched: 9. Per germline, CDR1 MDHEN and CDR2 SYDVKM. The CDR3 runs to 15 residues. In DNA form, the CDR3 reads TGTGCCAGCAAGATACAGGGGTCCTACTACAATGAGCAGTTCTTC. It translates to CASKIQGSYYNEQFF.

The rearrangement links TRBV11-2 to TRBJ1-1; 7 bases agree with TRBD1. CDR1 and CDR2 (germline): SGHAT, FQNNGV. Unmatched junction bases numbered 0, after V lost 3 bases and J lost 5 bases. This CDR3 region has 12 residues. The CDR3 spells CASSLDRTEAFF. In DNA, the CDR3 is TGTGCCAGCAGCTTGGACAGGACTGAAGCTTTCTTT.

The J gene is TRBJ1-3, the V gene TRBV4-2; D not certain. The CDR3 sequence is 15 residues long. V lost 1 base to trimming and J lost 0 bases, with 7 bases between them. In germline, CDR1 is LGHNA, CDR2 YNFKEQ. CDR3 region: CASSQATASGNTIYF. The CDR3 nucleotides are TGTGCCAGCAGCCAAGCCACAGCCTCTGGAAACACCATATATTTT.

This chain joins TRBV2 and TRBJ2-3, with 11 bases that match TRBD2. This CDR3 region has 15 residues. Germline loops: CDR1 SNHLY, CDR2 FYNNEI. V trimming: 1 base; J trimming: 4 bases; junction bases outside the gene matches: 1. The CDR3, as DNA: TGTGCCAGCAGTGAAGAGGGACTAGCGGCAGATACGCAGTATTTT. This gives the protein CASSEEGLAADTQYF.

The chain uses TRBV19 and TRBJ1-2; D is unresolved. Germline V gives CDR1 LNHDA, CDR2 SQIVND (reference sequence). V was pared by 2 bases and J by 4 bases, with 8 bases between. This CDR3 region has 13 residues. DNA of the CDR3: TGTGCCAGTAGTATAAACAGCATCTATGGCTACACCTTC. Its protein is CASSINSIYGYTF. Complete variable domain (other parts from reference TRBV19 and TRBJ1-2): DGGITQSPKYLFRKEGQNVTLSCEQNLNHDAMYWYRQDPGQGLRLIYYSQIVNDFQKGDIAEGYSVSREKKESFPLTVTSAQKNPTAFYLCASSINSIYGYTFGSGTRLTVV.

The chain joins TRBV4-3 to TRBJ2-1; 10 nucleotides align to TRBD2. Trimming removed 4 bases from V and 2 bases from J; junction bases left unmatched: 5. The CDR3 has 16 residues. Per germline, CDR1 LGHNA and CDR2 YSLEER. CDR3 residues: CASSRLGLAAYNEQFF. The CDR3 DNA sequence: TGCGCCAGCAGCCGCCTAGGACTAGCGGCCTACAATGAGCAGTTCTTC.

The chain uses TRBV10-3 and TRBJ2-7; D call uncertain. Germline assignment: CDR1 ENHRY and CDR2 SYGVKD. The CDR3 has 13 residues. Trimming removed 8 bases from V and 6 bases from J, with 17 bases in between. The CDR3 protein is CAIVGSQTGEQYF. The CDR3 coding sequence is TGTGCCATCGTAGGTAGCCAAACCGGCGAGCAGTACTTC.

V gene TRBV30 combines with J gene TRBJ1-1; D call uncertain. CDR1 is GTSNPN, CDR2 SVGIG, per germline (reference sequence). The V gene lost 0 bases and the J gene lost 8 bases, with 7 bases spanning the gap. This CDR3 is 11 amino acids long. The chain's CDR3 is CAWSVGKEAFF. The DNA of the CDR3 is TGTGCCTGGAGTGTGGGCAAGGAAGCTTTCTTT.

CDR3 residues: CASSLPGTSGDTAQETQYF. CDR3 sequence (DNA): TGTGCCAGCTCACTCCCAGGGACTAGCGGGGACACGGCGCAAGAGACCCAGTACTTC. The chain has TRBV18 and TRBJ2-5; 13 bases match TRBD2. The ends lost 4 bases at V and 2 bases at J; junction bases unmatched: 13. The CDR3 spans 19 residues. CDR1 KGHSH and CDR2 LQKENI come from the germline V gene.

The chain carries TRBV7-2 and TRBJ2-5, with TRBD2 identical over 10 bases. Germline V gene lookup returns CDR1 SGHTA and CDR2 FQGNSA. Trimming removed 7 bases from V and 1 base from J; junction bases left unmatched: 6. CDR3 size: 15 residues. As DNA, the CDR3 is TGTGCCAGCAACCGAGCGGGGGGGCCCCAAGAGACCCAGTACTTC. Protein: CASNRAGGPQETQYF.

The chain links TRBV19 to TRBJ1-2; tentative D call: TRBD1 (5 bases). Trimming took off 7 bases at V and 4 bases at J, with 19 bases between the two ends. This CDR3 is built from 15 residues. CDR1 and CDR2 from the germline V gene are LNHDA and SQIVND (reference sequence). The chain's CDR3 is CASKTVGDGGYGYTF. The CDR3 DNA reads as TGTGCCAGTAAGACGGTAGGGGATGGTGGCTATGGCTACACCTTC.

The chain uses TRBV7-6 and TRBJ2-7; D call uncertain. The germline CDR1 and CDR2 sequences are SGHVS and FNYEAQ. V lost 1 base and J 7 bases, leaving 11 bases between the germline ends. The CDR3 is 13 amino acids. In nucleotides, the CDR3 is TGTGCCAGCAGCTTAGGATACGGTAGAGAGCAGTACTTC. Amino acid sequence: CASSLGYGREQYF.

The chain is built from TRBV5-5 and TRBJ1-1; 8 bases match TRBD1. Trimming cost V 2 bases and J 4 bases; bases outside gene matches: 4. CDR1 SGHKS and CDR2 YYEKEE come from the germline V gene (reference sequence). The CDR3 consists of 14 residues. The CDR3 reads CASSFGQGGTEAFF. CDR3 DNA sequence: TGTGCCAGCAGCTTTGGACAGGGTGGCACTGAAGCTTTCTTT.

The chain has TRBV4-1 and TRBJ2-7; tentatively, D is TRBD2 (5 bases). The germline CDR1 and CDR2 sequences are MGHRA and YSYEKL. V lost 1 base to trimming and J lost 2 bases, with 6 bases between them. The CDR3 is 13 amino acids. CDR3 protein: CASSQGEPYEQYF. The CDR3 DNA reads as TGCGCCAGCAGCCAAGGGGAGCCCTACGAGCAGTACTTC.

J is TRBJ2-1 and V is TRBV29-1; 13 positions match TRBD2. J lost 10 bases, V lost 7 bases, and 10 bases had no gene match. The CDR3 extends over 14 amino acids. Germline CDR1 and CDR2: SQVTM and ANQGSEA. The CDR3, as DNA: TGCAGCGGTTTTGGACTAGCGGGAGAGGGGGAGCAGTTCTTC. Residues: CSGFGLAGEGEQFF.

The chain is built from TRBV2 and TRBJ1-1; 8 positions agree with TRBD1. With 1 base clipped from V and 5 bases from J, the junction kept 6 bases outside the gene matches. CDR1 SNHLY and CDR2 FYNNEI come from the germline V gene. The CDR3 is 15 residues long. The CDR3 coding sequence is TGTGCCAGCAGTGAAGGGCAGGGGGCCGGGACTGAAGCTTTCTTT. It yields the protein CASSEGQGAGTEAFF.

The gene calls are TRBV4-1 and TRBJ1-1, with 9 bases matching TRBD1. This CDR3 is built from 17 residues. Trimming took 1 base from V and 4 from J; bases not matched to a gene: 10. CDR1 is MGHRA and CDR2 is YSYEKL in the germline V gene. The CDR3 spells CASSQAGDRVEVTEAFF. CDR3 coding DNA: TGCGCCAGCAGCCAAGCTGGGGACAGGGTTGAAGTCACTGAAGCTTTCTTT.

This rearrangement joins TRBV27 to TRBJ1-4; 8 nucleotides agree with TRBD1. CDR1 and CDR2 from the germline V gene are MNHEY and SMNVEV (reference sequence). This CDR3 contains 14 residues. V gave up 2 bases and J gave up 8 bases; unmatched junction bases: 4. For the CDR3, the DNA is TGTGCCAGCAGTTTAGAGCCAGGGGGCGAAAAACTGTTTTTT. It specifies CASSLEPGGEKLFF. Supplemented by reference TRBV27 and TRBJ1-4, the full variable domain reads EAQVTQNPRYLITVTGKKLTVTCSQNMNHEYMSWYRQDPGLGLRQIYYSMNVEVTDKGDVPEGYKVSRKEKRNFPLILESPSPNQTSLYFCASSLEPGGEKLFFGSGTQLSVL.

The J gene is TRBJ2-1, the V gene TRBV4-2, with TRBD2 matching 8 bases. CDR3 length: 16 residues. V shed 0 bases and J 6 bases; nucleotides not matched to a gene: 7. Looked up from germline, CDR1 is LGHNA and CDR2 is YNFKEQ. The CDR3 DNA is TGTGCCAGCAGCCAAGAGGACAGCGGGGGAGCCAATGAGCAGTTCTTC. Its protein is CASSQEDSGGANEQFF.

Written as DNA, the CDR3 is TGTGCCAGCAGTGATAGTACAGGCCTTGCCTACGAGCAGTACTTC. It is translated as CASSDSTGLAYEQYF. The chain carries TRBV6-1 and TRBJ2-7; D is perhaps TRBD1 (5 bases). The CDR3 runs to 15 residues. V was shortened by 3 bases and J by 2 bases, with 14 bases between the two germline ends. The germline V gene has CDR1 MNHNS and CDR2 SASEGT.

The chain employs TRBV29-1 and TRBJ1-1; D is uncertain. This CDR3 region has 13 residues. Trimming took 4 bases from V and 0 from J, leaving 9 bases between them. Germline values: CDR1 SQVTM, CDR2 ANQGSEA. This chain's CDR3 is CSVARPLNTEAFF. DNA for the CDR3: TGCAGCGTTGCGCGGCCCTTGAACACTGAAGCTTTCTTT.